This T cell receptor beta chain stems from a study of blood T cell repertoires in COVID-19. Study information: The United States, Italy and Spain supplied acute and convalescent COVID-19 samples.

Germline trimming cut 8 bases from V and 2 bases from J; bases unmatched to any gene: 6. The germline CDR1 and CDR2 sequences are SNHLY and FYNNEI. This CDR3 comprises 14 residues. Participants' reported clinical history set cohort assignment. Only in-frame clones appear in the TCRdb table, and some are missing; sequencing was by immunoSEQ multiplex PCR. The sample holds approximately 490,000 clones, 87% seen once. The sequence was obtained from a woman in her late teens or twenties who had recovered from COVID-19. The chain couples TRBV2 to TRBJ2-3, with 8 bases matching TRBD2. Sequencing was carried out using PBMCs or T cells enriched from blood (not recorded which). CDR3 region: CASFRGGNTDTQYF. The CDR3 nucleotides are TGTGCCAGCTTCCGGGGGGGGAACACAGATACGCAGTATTTT.